The clone carrying this TCR beta chain came up a few times. Template material for amplifying TCR beta CDR3 regions consisted of RNA transcripts. The TCR CDR3 was amplified in a first-round RT-PCR using the HTBI primer set. MiXCR was run by TCRdb on the multiplex PCR reads, yielding one entry per CDR3 protein. This sample has approximately 690,000 distinct CDR3 sequences; more than 14% occur once, and the top ten carry approximately 13%. With V trimmed by 0 bases and J by 2 bases, 8 bases remained unmatched. Germline assignment: CDR1 SGHDT and CDR2 YYEEEE. The CDR3 consists of 18 residues. The data originate from a study of T cells in Graves' hyperthyroidism and ophthalmopathy.

The sequenced material came from blood. V gene TRBV5-6 combines with J gene TRBJ2-1, with 10 bases that match TRBD2. This TCR came from a woman in her 50s with Graves' ophthalmopathy. As DNA, the CDR3 is TGTGCCAGCAGCTTGGCCCTAGCGGGAGTCGGGCCCTACAATGAGCAGTTCTTC. It translates to CASSLALAGVGPYNEQFF.